This T cell receptor (beta chain) was found in a study of blood T cell repertoires in COVID-19. The CDR3 covers 15 residues. The germline V and J ends were trimmed by 3 bases and 4 bases, with 15 bases remaining between them. Germline V gene data show CDR1 as KGHSH and CDR2 as LQKENI. This table comes from immunoSEQ multiplex PCR, and its TCRdb copy is limited to in-frame clones, with some not included. The table has some 93,000 clones, about 80% seen once. The rearrangement links TRBV18 to TRBJ1-1; weak D call: TRBD1 (6 bases). The specimen sequenced was peripheral blood. The clonotype was recovered from a man between 65 and 80 years old with acute or convalescent COVID-19. Here the CDR3 reads CASSPTGEEATEAFF. For the CDR3, the DNA is TGTGCCAGCTCACCGACAGGAGAGGAGGCCACTGAAGCTTTCTTT.